The 22 T cell receptor beta chains reported below all come from one sample, sequenced in a study of blood T cell repertoires in COVID-19. Only in-frame clones appear in the TCRdb table, and some are missing; sequencing was by immunoSEQ multiplex PCR. The table includes about 24,000 clones, 86% detected once. Sequenced material: peripheral blood. Receptors originate from a man aged 45 to 65 with active COVID-19.

This clone was detected once. This sequence joins TRBV6-4 and TRBJ2-3, with a possible D match to TRBD1 (6 bases). The V end lost 0 bases, the J end lost 1 base, and 8 bases lay between the germline ends. There are 15 residues in the CDR3. Germline-derived CDR1 and CDR2 are MRHNA and SNTAGT. CDR3 sequence reads: CASSDSGGGTDTQYF. The CDR3 nucleotides read TGTGCCAGCAGTGACTCTGGGGGCGGCACAGATACGCAGTATTTT.

This rearrangement joins TRBV10-2 to TRBJ2-7, with D possibly being TRBD1 (5 bases). Per germline, CDR1 WSHSY and CDR2 SAAADI. Deletions cut 8 bases from V and 4 bases from J, with 12 bases between. There are 12 residues in the CDR3. This CDR3 reads CASGSSGYEQYF. As DNA, the CDR3 is TGCGCCAGCGGCAGCTCAGGGTACGAGCAGTACTTC.

The chain carries TRBV27 and TRBJ1-1; TRBD1 aligns across 7 bases. V dropped 6 bases and J dropped 7; count of bases not matched to a gene: 8. This CDR3 is built from 13 residues. CDR1 and CDR2 from the germline V gene are MNHEY and SMNVEV (reference sequence). The CDR3 DNA follows: TGTGCCAGCAGGCGGGACAGCTTTTTTGAAGCTTTCTTT. This gives the protein CASRRDSFFEAFF.

This clone came up once. The J gene is TRBJ1-2, the V gene TRBV7-8, with D perhaps TRBD1 (5 bases). The germline gives CDR1 SGHVS, CDR2 FQNEAQ. The CDR3 sequence is 15 residues long. Trimming removed 0 bases from V and 5 bases from J, with 13 bases in between. The CDR3 reads CASSLAGREFYGYTF. The CDR3 DNA follows: TGTGCCAGCAGCTTAGCCGGCAGGGAATTTTATGGCTACACCTTC.

This chain uses TRBV15 with TRBJ2-5; D is possibly TRBD2 (7 bases). This CDR3 region has 17 residues. V was trimmed by 1 base and J by 2 bases, leaving 17 bases between them. The germline V gene encodes CDR1 LNHNV and CDR2 YYDKDF (reference sequence). The CDR3 coding sequence is TGTGCCACCAGCAGAGGTCGTACGGGGAGGGGGCAAGAGACCCAGTACTTC. Encoded protein: CATSRGRTGRGQETQYF.

The gene calls are TRBV7-9 and TRBJ2-7; D gene ambiguous. CDR3 length equals 12 residues. V lost 5 bases and J 5 bases, leaving 10 bases between the germline ends. Per germline, CDR1 SEHNR and CDR2 FQNEAQ (reference sequence). The CDR3 region is CASSPFSHEQYF. The CDR3, as DNA: TGTGCCAGCAGCCCCTTCTCTCACGAGCAGTACTTC.

DNA of the CDR3: TGTGCCAGTAGTATCACAGGGTCTGGAGCTTTCTTT. Amino acid sequence: CASSITGSGAFF. This chain links TRBV19 with TRBJ1-1; TRBD1 is a possible D gene (6 bases). Trimming took off 3 bases at V and 10 bases at J, with 12 bases between the two ends. Germline CDR1 is LNHDA and CDR2 is SQIVND (reference sequence). CDR3 length: 12 residues.

The rearrangement links TRBV9 to TRBJ2-3; 7 nucleotides line up with TRBD2. The CDR3 length is 16 residues. The J segment lost 3 bases and the V segment lost 7 bases, leaving 14 bases of the junction unmatched. Germline CDR1 and CDR2: SGDLS and YYNGEE. The chain's CDR3 is CASSPGWAGETDTQYF. In DNA, the CDR3 is TGTGCCAGCTCCCCCGGATGGGCGGGAGAGACAGATACGCAGTATTTT.

J is TRBJ1-5 and V is TRBV24-1; D might be TRBD1 (5 bases). Per germline, CDR1 KGHDR and CDR2 SFDVKD. There are 15 residues in the CDR3. Trimming took 2 bases from V and 2 from J, leaving 9 bases between them. The DNA of the CDR3 is TGTGCCACCAGTGATTCAGGGAAGGGCAATCAGCCCCAGCATTTT. Protein: CATSDSGKGNQPQHF.

This clone has a handful of counts. The CDR3 nucleotides read TGTGCCAGCAGTTTTCCGGGACTGGGGTCCGAGCAGTACTTC. Residues: CASSFPGLGSEQYF. V gene TRBV6-5 combines with J gene TRBJ2-7, with D maybe TRBD2 (6 bases). The CDR3 is 14 amino acids. Deletions cut 4 bases from V and 6 bases from J, with 16 bases between. Germline lookup yields CDR1 MNHEY and CDR2 SVGAGI.

The chain couples TRBV21-1 to TRBJ2-7; the table gives TRBD1 as D, unverified against the DNA. TRBV21-1 is annotated as a pseudogene. This CDR3 region has 15 residues. The CDR3, as DNA: TGTGCCAGCAGCAAATCCAGGGCCGGCTCCTACGAGCAGTACTTC. It specifies CASSKSRAGSYEQYF.

For this clone: Germline is not matched at one junction end, which may reflect a read error. V is TRBV7-2 and J is TRBJ2-5, with 10 nucleotides matching TRBD2. CDR3 size: 17 residues. The V gene's germline CDR1 is SGHTA and CDR2 FQGNSA. As DNA, the CDR3 is TGTGCCAGCAGCCTAGCGGGAGCGAGAGGTGGGCAAGAGACCCAGTACTTC. The encoded protein is CASSLAGARGGQETQYF.

The chain recombines TRBV7-8 with TRBJ2-7; 14 nucleotides agree with TRBD2. The CDR3 sequence is 16 residues long. Germline assignment: CDR1 SGHVS and CDR2 FQNEAQ. V lost 4 bases, J lost 2 bases, and 4 bases stayed unmatched. DNA for the CDR3: TGTGCCAGCAGCTATGGACTAGCGGGGGGTCCCTACGAGCAGTACTTC. It codes for CASSYGLAGGPYEQYF.

The chain recombines TRBV5-1 with TRBJ2-3; D is perhaps TRBD1 (6 bases). Between the trimmed V and J ends, which lost 2 bases and 6 bases, there was a span of 7 bases. The CDR3 is made up of 12 amino acids. The V gene's germline CDR1 is SGHRS and CDR2 YFSETQ. The CDR3 DNA is TGCGCCAGCAGCTTTACAGGGGATACGCAGTATTTT. It codes for CASSFTGDTQYF.

The chain employs TRBV6-6 and TRBJ2-2, with no clear D. The CDR3 extends over 14 amino acids. In germline, CDR1 is MNHNY, CDR2 SVGAGI (reference sequence). V gave up 4 bases and J gave up 1 base, with 7 bases separating them. This CDR3 is CASSSTENTGELFF. CDR3 nucleotides: TGTGCCAGCAGTTCTACCGAGAACACCGGGGAGCTGTTTTTT.

J is TRBJ1-2 and V is TRBV18, with 7 bases fitting TRBD1. The CDR3 runs 15 residues. With 3 bases clipped from V and 7 bases from J, the junction kept 11 bases outside the gene matches. Per germline, CDR1 KGHSH and CDR2 LQKENI. CDR3 coding DNA: TGTGCCAGCTCACCCCCGTCCACGACAGGGACTGGCTACACCTTC. This translates into CASSPPSTTGTGYTF.

This clone was seen just once. The chain has TRBV6-5 and TRBJ2-7; D is perhaps TRBD1 (7 bases). Germline V gene lookup returns CDR1 MNHEY and CDR2 SVGAGI. The CDR3 covers 14 residues. The V gene lost 7 bases and the J gene lost 7 bases, with 20 bases spanning the gap. The CDR3 loop reads CASNLQGRLREQYF. The CDR3 DNA reads as TGTGCCAGCAACCTACAGGGGAGGTTGAGGGAGCAGTACTTC.

The V gene is TRBV12-3 or TRBV12-4, the J gene TRBJ2-4; 7 bases line up with TRBD1. Germline trimming cut 5 bases from V and 6 bases from J; bases unmatched to any gene: 1. There are 12 residues in the CDR3. The CDR3 coding sequence is TGTGCCAGCAGTCGGGACAGAAACATTCAGTACTTC. Protein: CASSRDRNIQYF.

This clone was observed a handful of times. J is TRBJ2-1 and V is TRBV19, with TRBD2 as a possible D gene (7 bases). There are 15 residues in the CDR3. Germline assignment: CDR1 LNHDA and CDR2 SQIVND (reference sequence). V was clipped by 7 bases and J by 12 bases, with 25 bases between them. CDR3 residues: CASTEGGTTGARQFF. CDR3 DNA: TGTGCCAGTACAGAGGGAGGGACAACTGGGGCTCGGCAGTTCTTC.

The rearrangement uses TRBV9 and TRBJ1-1; TRBD1 agrees at 7 bases. J lost 2 bases, V lost 5 bases, and 3 bases had no gene match. This CDR3 is built from 13 residues. The germline CDR1 and CDR2 sequences are SGDLS and YYNGEE. CDR3 DNA: TGTGCCAGCAGTCGGACAGGAAACACTGAAGCTTTCTTT. It encodes CASSRTGNTEAFF.

This clone has only one observation. The genes are TRBV7-8 and TRBJ2-3, with no clear D. With 2 bases removed from V and 0 bases from J, the gap between germline ends came to 6 bases. The CDR3 is 14 amino acids. CDR1 SGHVS and CDR2 FQNEAQ come from the germline V gene. In nucleotides, the CDR3 is TGTGCCAGCAGCTTATGGGCTAGCACAGATACGCAGTATTTT. It encodes CASSLWASTDTQYF.

The chain combines TRBV4-2 with TRBJ2-7; 10 bases are a match to TRBD1. CDR3 size: 15 residues. Germline V gives CDR1 LGHNA, CDR2 YNFKEQ. Losses at the gene ends were 4 bases for V and 6 bases for J; bases not matched to a gene: 9. The CDR3 DNA is TGTGCCAGCAGCCGAGCCGGGACAGGGGCTGGCGAGCAGTACTTC. Its translation is CASSRAGTGAGEQYF.